This T cell receptor (beta chain) was captured in a study of T cell changes during pregnancy in multiple sclerosis. TCRdb's table, derived via immunoSEQ multiplex PCR, lists solely in-frame clones and lacks some. The sample gives 49,000 or so clones, 85% to 95% of which show up once; around 2.1% is in the top ten. The CDR3 runs to 16 residues. V lost 5 bases and J lost 3; bases outside the gene matches: 6. Germline-derived CDR1 and CDR2 are MNHEY and SMNVEV (reference sequence). This chain links TRBV27 with TRBJ2-2; 10 bases fit TRBD2. The TCR sequence derives from a female donor with multiple sclerosis, enrolled in a pregnancy study. The material was peripheral blood, obtained in the third trimester of pregnancy. The CDR3 DNA follows: TGTGCCAGCAGTACCAGCGGGAGGGCCGACACCGGGGAGCTGTTTTTT. This codes for CASSTSGRADTGELFF.